Each of the 26 T cell receptor beta chains below was sequenced from the same sample in a study of Graves' ophthalmopathy and Graves' hyperthyroidism. TCR beta CDR3 amplification used RNA transcripts. Scientists carried out first-round RT-PCR using HTBI primers and then a second-round multiplex PCR. One entry per CDR3 protein results from TCRdb running MiXCR on the multiplex PCR reads. Here the sample spans nearly 400,000 distinct CDR3 sequences, around 20% being singletons. Sample: peripheral blood. The receptor set was obtained from a woman between 18 and 29 years old with Graves' ophthalmopathy.

The V and J genes are TRBV20-1 and TRBJ2-5; D gene unclear. Trimming stripped 1 base from V and 5 bases from J, with 14 bases between. Germline V lookup: CDR1 DFQATT, CDR2 SNEGSKA (reference sequence). CDR3 length: 14 residues. The CDR3 DNA reads TGCAGTGCTAGAGCCGGCACCCGTGGGGAGACCCAGTACTTC. It specifies CSARAGTRGETQYF.

The chain couples TRBV28 to TRBJ1-6; 7 nucleotides align to TRBD1. CDR1 and CDR2 from the germline V gene are MDHEN and SYDVKM. The CDR3 is 14 amino acids. V lost 3 bases and J lost 8; bases outside the gene matches: 4. CDR3 region: CASSFRGGHSPLHF. CDR3 in DNA: TGTGCCAGCAGTTTCCGAGGGGGCCATTCACCCCTCCACTTT.

This clonotype occurred many times. The V gene is TRBV13, the J gene TRBJ2-2; 8 bases line up with TRBD1. The V gene end was trimmed by 4 bases and the J gene end by 6 bases; junction bases not matched to a gene: 7. Germline V CDR1 and CDR2: PRHDT, FYEKMQ (reference sequence). This CDR3 is built from 15 residues. The CDR3 region is CASSSGQGYAGELFF. Here the CDR3 DNA reads TGTGCCAGCAGCTCCGGACAGGGATATGCCGGGGAGCTGTTTTTT. Full variable domain (missing parts from reference TRBV13 and TRBJ2-2): AAGVIQSPRHLIKEKRETATLKCYPIPRHDTVYWYQQGPGQDPQFLISFYEKMQSDKGSIPDRFSAQQFSDYHSELNMSSLELGDSALYFCASSSGQGYAGELFFGEGSRLTVL.

This clonotype was observed many times. The chain joins TRBV19 to TRBJ1-6, with D possibly TRBD1 on 5 matching bases. This CDR3 contains 16 residues. Germline V gene sequence: CDR1 LNHDA, CDR2 SQIVND (reference sequence). Trimming removed 6 bases at V and 10 bases at J, with 22 bases between. DNA for the CDR3: TGTGCCAGTAGAAATCGAGCCGGGACGGAGGGATCACCCCTCCACTTT. Its protein product is CASRNRAGTEGSPLHF.

This clonotype was seen repeatedly, ten times or more. The rearrangement joins TRBV9 to TRBJ2-7, with 9 positions matching TRBD2. V shed 5 bases, J shed 2 bases, and the junction held 8 bases outside the gene matches. The CDR3 covers 15 residues. CDR1 and CDR2 from the germline V gene are SGDLS and YYNGEE. The CDR3 loop is CASSPKAGGTYEQYF. The CDR3 DNA sequence: TGTGCCAGCAGTCCTAAAGCGGGGGGAACCTACGAGCAGTACTTC.

This clonotype was seen at least ten times. DNA for the CDR3: TGTGCCAGCACTATAGGGGTCGGGGAGCTGTTTTTT. It is translated as CASTIGVGELFF. This rearrangement joins TRBV12-3 or TRBV12-4 to TRBJ2-2; possibly TRBD1 for D (5 bases). The germline V and J ends were trimmed by 7 bases and 7 bases, with 10 bases remaining between them. The CDR3 is made up of 12 amino acids.

The V gene is TRBV28, the J gene TRBJ2-7; possibly TRBD1 or TRBD2 for D (5 bases each). The CDR3 runs 13 residues. V was pared by 11 bases and J by 3 bases, with 17 bases between. Germline CDR1 is MDHEN and CDR2 is SYDVKM. The CDR3 sequence: CACRDPKGYEQYF. The DNA of the CDR3 is TGTGCCTGCCGGGACCCCAAGGGCTACGAGCAGTACTTC.

The chain is built from TRBV29-1 and TRBJ1-2; D is unclear. Germline V gives CDR1 SQVTM, CDR2 ANQGSEA. This CDR3 comprises 14 residues. Trimming took off 4 bases at V and 4 bases at J, with 16 bases between the two ends. CDR3 amino acids: CSVGEVSGSYGYTF. For the CDR3, the DNA is TGCAGCGTTGGGGAGGTTTCGGGCTCCTATGGCTACACCTTC.

The chain carries TRBV12-3 or TRBV12-4 and TRBJ1-2; D ambiguous. Trimming removed 5 bases from V and 4 bases from J, with 11 bases in between. This CDR3 is 13 amino acids long. DNA of the CDR3: TGTGCCAGCAGTGAGGACGGCCTCTATGGCTACACCTTC. Its protein is CASSEDGLYGYTF.

This clonotype was counted ten times or more. The chain carries TRBV30 and TRBJ1-2, with D possibly TRBD1 on 6 matching bases. V was shortened by 4 bases and J by 6 bases, with 6 bases between the two germline ends. The CDR3 spans 10 residues. The germline V gene has CDR1 GTSNPN and CDR2 SVGIG (reference sequence). CDR3 region: CAWNRDGYTF. CDR3 DNA: TGTGCCTGGAACAGGGATGGCTACACCTTC.

Ten or more counts support this clonotype. V and J are TRBV28 and TRBJ2-2; D remains unclear. The CDR3 runs 15 residues. V shed 8 bases and J shed 6 bases, with 19 bases lying between them. Germline V lookup: CDR1 MDHEN, CDR2 SYDVKM. CDR3 bases: TGTGCCAGCGGCCTATTCGGAACTTTCGCCGGGGAGCTGTTTTTT. As protein: CASGLFGTFAGELFF.

This clonotype came up many times. The chain has TRBV20-1 and TRBJ2-7, with D possibly matching TRBD2 (5 bases). V was shortened by 0 bases and J by 7 bases, with 10 bases between the two germline ends. The CDR3 runs to 12 residues. Germline CDR1 is DFQATT and CDR2 is SNEGSKA (reference sequence). The CDR3 DNA follows: TGCAGTGCTAGAGATCGATGGGAGGAGCAGTACTTC. Translation gives CSARDRWEEQYF.

This clonotype was counted at least ten times. This chain joins TRBV19 and TRBJ1-3, with D uncertain. The V end was cut by 2 bases, the J end by 8 bases, with 13 bases between. The CDR3 sequence is 14 residues long. CDR1 and CDR2 from the germline V gene are LNHDA and SQIVND (reference sequence). CDR3 residues: CASSIRTPGDTIYF. CDR3 nucleotide sequence: TGTGCCAGTAGTATAAGGACTCCAGGAGACACCATATATTTT.

This clonotype was detected ten times or more. The chain recombines TRBV28 with TRBJ1-2, with TRBD1 matching 7 bases. CDR3 length equals 19 residues. With V trimmed by 1 base and J by 3 bases, 17 bases remained unmatched. Germline CDR1 MDHEN, CDR2 SYDVKM. CDR3: CASSLLIGGETSGDYGYTF. CDR3 coding DNA: TGTGCCAGCAGTTTATTAATAGGGGGCGAAACCTCCGGAGACTATGGCTACACCTTC.

This clonotype was recorded many times. CDR3 loop: CASSHPGQGLLNQPQHF. DNA for the CDR3: TGTGCCAGCAGTCACCCGGGACAGGGGCTTCTTAATCAGCCCCAGCATTTT. The chain links TRBV6-2 or TRBV6-3 to TRBJ1-5; TRBD1 matches 10 bases. J was trimmed by 4 bases and V by 5 bases; bases with no gene match: 11. CDR1 MNHEY and CDR2 SVGEGT come from the germline V gene. The CDR3 loop spans 17 amino acids.

This clonotype was recorded at least ten times. This chain connects TRBV30 to TRBJ2-7, with D unclear. This CDR3 comprises 12 residues. Trimming removed 2 bases from V and 1 base from J, with 6 bases in between. The germline gives CDR1 GTSNPN, CDR2 SVGIG (reference sequence). CDR3 DNA sequence: TGTGCCTGGAGTACCGCATCCTACGAGCAGTACTTC. Its translation: CAWSTASYEQYF. Supplemented by reference TRBV30 and TRBJ2-7, the full variable domain reads SQTIHQWPATLVQPVGSPLSLECTVEGTSNPNLYWYRQAAGRGLQLLFYSVGIGQISSEVPQNLSASRPQDRQFILSSKKLLLSDSGFYLCAWSTASYEQYFGPGTRLTVT.

This chain joins TRBV19 and TRBJ1-5; D is perhaps TRBD1 (5 bases). Trimming took off 6 bases at V and 7 bases at J, with 16 bases between the two ends. Looked up from germline, CDR1 is LNHDA and CDR2 is SQIVND (reference sequence). The CDR3 totals 14 residues. CDR3 sequence (DNA): TGTGCCAGTAGAATGGACACCTTGGGGCAGCCCCAGCATTTT. Amino acid sequence: CASRMDTLGQPQHF.

This clonotype was detected many times. A single base separates this from a much larger clone, so it may be a read error. The chain has TRBV6-1 and TRBJ1-5, with D unresolved. From germline, CDR1 is MNHNS and CDR2 SASEGT. CDR3 length equals 14 residues. Trimming stripped 0 bases from V and 6 bases from J, with 9 bases between. For the CDR3, the DNA is TGTGCCAGCAGTGAAGCCAAGATTGCTCAGCCCCAGCATTTT. Translation gives CASSEAKIAQPQHF.

This clonotype was counted ten times or more. CDR3 sequence reads: CASSLGTGWDTEAFF. In DNA form, the CDR3 reads TGTGCCAGCAGTCTCGGGACAGGGTGGGACACTGAAGCTTTCTTT. This chain connects TRBV12-3 or TRBV12-4 to TRBJ1-1; TRBD1 aligns across 9 bases. Unmatched junction bases numbered 7, after V lost 5 bases and J lost 3 bases. This CDR3 has 15 amino acids.

This clonotype was seen at least ten times. The chain carries TRBV7-2 and TRBJ1-5; possible D gene TRBD1, 5 bases. The CDR3 spans 14 residues. Germline CDR1 SGHTA, CDR2 FQGNSA. V lost 5 bases and J lost 1, with 9 bases in between. The CDR3 bases are TGTGCCAGCAGCCGGGACGGGAGCAATCAGCCCCAGCATTTT. Translation: CASSRDGSNQPQHF. The full variable domain, completed using reference TRBV7-2 and TRBJ1-5, is GAGVSQSPSNKVTEKGKDVELRCDPISGHTALYWYRQSLGQGLEFLIYFQGNSAPDKSGLPSDRFSAERTGGSVSTLTIQRTQQEDSAVYLCASSRDGSNQPQHFGDGTRLSIL.

This clonotype was recorded at least ten times. The V and J genes are TRBV28 and TRBJ2-7; D might be TRBD1 (6 bases). From germline, CDR1 is MDHEN and CDR2 SYDVKM. This CDR3 is built from 13 residues. V was shortened by 7 bases and J by 3 bases, with 13 bases between the two germline ends. CDR3 coding DNA: TGTGCCAGCACGGACAGTGTGGTCTACGAGCAGTACTTC. Its protein is CASTDSVVYEQYF.

Ten or more counts support this clonotype. The chain uses TRBV29-1 and TRBJ1-1; TRBD1 matches 12 bases. V shed 2 bases, J shed 7 bases, and the junction held 17 bases outside the gene matches. The germline CDR1 and CDR2 sequences are SQVTM and ANQGSEA. The CDR3 sequence is 18 residues long. CDR3 residues: CSVEIILGTGGAEHEAFF. The CDR3 nucleotides read TGCAGCGTTGAAATTATACTTGGGACAGGGGGCGCCGAGCATGAAGCTTTCTTT.

At least ten counts were recorded for this clonotype. CDR3 in amino acids: CSASSSGRLNYEQYF. CDR3 DNA: TGCAGTGCTAGCTCTAGCGGGAGGTTGAACTACGAGCAGTACTTC. The rearrangement uses TRBV20-1 and TRBJ2-7, with 11 nucleotides matching TRBD2. With 3 bases clipped from V and 3 bases from J, the junction kept 7 bases outside the gene matches. Germline V gene lookup returns CDR1 DFQATT and CDR2 SNEGSKA (reference sequence). CDR3 length equals 15 residues.

This clonotype appeared many times. This chain links TRBV10-3 with TRBJ2-5; 7 nucleotides match TRBD1. Germline trimming cut 2 bases from V and 1 base from J; bases unmatched to any gene: 1. This CDR3 region has 14 residues. CDR1 ENHRY and CDR2 SYGVKD come from the germline V gene. This CDR3 reads CAISEGTAQETQYF. In DNA, the CDR3 is TGTGCCATCAGTGAGGGGACAGCCCAAGAGACCCAGTACTTC.

This clonotype was seen ten or more times. This rearrangement joins TRBV6-5 to TRBJ1-1; no firm D call. This CDR3 spans 14 amino acids. Germline V lookup: CDR1 MNHEY, CDR2 SVGAGI. V gave up 4 bases and J gave up 5 bases, with 14 bases separating them. The CDR3 reads CASSFDGPWTEAFF. CDR3 nucleotides: TGTGCCAGCAGTTTTGATGGTCCCTGGACTGAAGCTTTCTTT.

The table lists this clonotype with many counts. The chain recombines TRBV6-2 or TRBV6-3 with TRBJ2-7; D perhaps matches TRBD1 (6 bases). V lost 5 bases and J 5 bases, leaving 19 bases between the germline ends. Per germline, CDR1 MNHEY and CDR2 SVGEGT. There are 15 residues in the CDR3. CDR3 nucleotides: TGTGCCAGCAGTCGACGAGGGGGAATTAACCACGAGCAGTACTTC. Residues: CASSRRGGINHEQYF.